The clone carrying this T cell receptor beta chain has more than one count but fewer than ten. These data originate in a study of blood T cells in healthy people across ages. Alongside a J-beta primer mix, a sample-barcoded 5' primer served in a second PCR lasting about 7 to 12 cycles. Using its own MiXCR run on the 5' RACE reads, TCRdb lists one record per CDR3 protein. The table records 1.5 million to 2 million distinct CDR3 sequences, under 30% of them present only once. This CDR3 contains 16 residues. Germline V gene sequence: CDR1 SGHRS, CDR2 YFSETQ. V trimming: 2 bases; J trimming: 1 base; junction bases outside the gene matches: 8.

This TCR was recovered from a woman aged 25 to 45 in good health. The rearrangement joins TRBV5-1 to TRBJ1-2; 7 bases align to TRBD1. The specimen sequenced was blood. The CDR3 bases are TGCGCCAGCAGCTTATCCGGGACAGCGAATAACTATGGCTACACCTTC. Protein: CASSLSGTANNYGYTF. The whole variable domain, filled in from reference TRBV5-1 and TRBJ1-2, reads KAGVTQTPRYLIKTRGQQVTLSCSPISGHRSVSWYQQTPGQGLQFLFEYFSETQRNKGNFPGRFSGRQFSNSRSEMNVSTLELGDSALYLCASSLSGTANNYGYTFGSGTRLTVV.